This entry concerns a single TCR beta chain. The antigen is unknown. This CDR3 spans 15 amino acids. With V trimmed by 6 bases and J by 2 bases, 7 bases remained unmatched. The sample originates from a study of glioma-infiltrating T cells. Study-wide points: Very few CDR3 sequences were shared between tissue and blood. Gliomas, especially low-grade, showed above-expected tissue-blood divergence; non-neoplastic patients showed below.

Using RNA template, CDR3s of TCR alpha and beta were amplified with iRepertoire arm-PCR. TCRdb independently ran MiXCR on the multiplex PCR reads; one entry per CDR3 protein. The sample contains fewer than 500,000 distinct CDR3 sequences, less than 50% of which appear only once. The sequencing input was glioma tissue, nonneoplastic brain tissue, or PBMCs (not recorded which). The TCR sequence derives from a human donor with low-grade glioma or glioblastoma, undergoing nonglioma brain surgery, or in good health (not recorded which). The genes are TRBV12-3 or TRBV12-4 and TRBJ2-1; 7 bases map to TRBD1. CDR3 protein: CASSPQGNTYNEQFF. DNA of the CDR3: TGTGCCAGCAGCCCACAGGGGAACACCTACAATGAGCAGTTCTTC.